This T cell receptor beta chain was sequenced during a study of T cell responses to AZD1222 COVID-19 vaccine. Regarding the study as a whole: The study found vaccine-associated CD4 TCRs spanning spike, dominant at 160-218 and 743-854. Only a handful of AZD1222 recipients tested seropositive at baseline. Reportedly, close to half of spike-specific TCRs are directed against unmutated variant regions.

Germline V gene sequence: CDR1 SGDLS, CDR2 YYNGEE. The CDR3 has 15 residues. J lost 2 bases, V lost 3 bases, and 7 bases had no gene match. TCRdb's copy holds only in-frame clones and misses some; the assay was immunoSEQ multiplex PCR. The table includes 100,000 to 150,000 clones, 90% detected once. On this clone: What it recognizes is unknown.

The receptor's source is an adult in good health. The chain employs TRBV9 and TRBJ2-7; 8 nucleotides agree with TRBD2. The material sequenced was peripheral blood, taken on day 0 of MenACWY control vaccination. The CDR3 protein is CASSASGSSPYEQYF. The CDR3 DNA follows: TGTGCCAGCAGCGCCAGCGGGAGTTCTCCCTACGAGCAGTACTTC.